These 13 T cell receptor beta chains were all obtained from the same sample, sequenced in a study of T cells after yellow fever vaccination. TCRdb called the 5' RACE reads again in MiXCR, with one record for every CDR3 protein. The sample has around 590,000 distinct CDR3 sequences, roughly an eighth seen once. Specimen: PBMCs, collected on the day of the yellow fever booster vaccination. These TCRs come from a man aged 25 to 45 who received the YFV17D yellow fever vaccine.

The rearrangement links TRBV20-1 to TRBJ2-5; 9 bases agree with TRBD2. The CDR3 is 13 amino acids. CDR1 and CDR2 (germline): DFQATT, SNEGSKA (reference sequence). The trim removed 4 bases at V and 5 bases at J, leaving 5 bases unmatched. CDR3 loop: CSATLAGGETQYF. CDR3 bases: TGCAGTGCTACACTAGCGGGTGGGGAGACCCAGTACTTC.

Only a few counts were recorded for this clonotype. The chain recombines TRBV7-2 with TRBJ2-1; the D gene is possibly TRBD2 (6 bases). There are 13 residues in the CDR3. The V gene lost 4 bases and the J gene lost 3 bases, with 7 bases spanning the gap. The germline V gene encodes CDR1 SGHTA and CDR2 FQGNSA. The DNA for the CDR3 is TGTGCCAGCAGCTGGGGACTCTACAATGAGCAGTTCTTC. Its protein product is CASSWGLYNEQFF. The full variable domain, completed using reference TRBV7-2 and TRBJ2-1, is GAGVSQSPSNKVTEKGKDVELRCDPISGHTALYWYRQSLGQGLEFLIYFQGNSAPDKSGLPSDRFSAERTGGSVSTLTIQRTQQEDSAVYLCASSWGLYNEQFFGPGTRLTVL.

This clonotype was observed a few times. The genes are TRBV20-1 and TRBJ2-3, with a tentative D call TRBD2 (5 bases). V lost 1 base and J 5 bases, leaving 13 bases between the germline ends. Germline loops: CDR1 DFQATT, CDR2 SNEGSKA (reference sequence). The CDR3 contains 14 residues. The CDR3 reads CSARGGSRGDTQYF. The CDR3 DNA sequence: TGCAGTGCTAGAGGAGGGAGTCGGGGAGATACGCAGTATTTT.

This clonotype was observed a handful of times. The V gene is TRBV20-1, the J gene TRBJ2-5; no firm D call. V was pared by 5 bases and J by 5 bases, with 18 bases between. The CDR3 length is 14 residues. CDR1 is DFQATT and CDR2 is SNEGSKA in the germline V gene (reference sequence). The CDR3 reads CSAGSRAYKETQYF. CDR3 in DNA: TGCAGTGCTGGCTCCCGGGCCTACAAGGAGACCCAGTACTTC.

This clonotype was found a few times. This chain links TRBV7-2 with TRBJ2-3, with D possibly TRBD1 on 5 matching bases. CDR1 SGHTA and CDR2 FQGNSA come from the germline V gene. The CDR3 is 14 residues long. V lost 1 base to trimming and J lost 4 bases, with 9 bases between them. CDR3 residues: CASSLGWGADTQYF. CDR3 DNA: TGTGCCAGCAGCTTAGGGTGGGGCGCAGATACGCAGTATTTT. The full variable domain, completed using reference TRBV7-2 and TRBJ2-3, is GAGVSQSPSNKVTEKGKDVELRCDPISGHTALYWYRQSLGQGLEFLIYFQGNSAPDKSGLPSDRFSAERTGGSVSTLTIQRTQQEDSAVYLCASSLGWGADTQYFGPGTRLTVL.

This chain links TRBV10-1 with TRBJ2-2; perhaps TRBD2 as D (5 bases). Germline lookup yields CDR1 WNHNN and CDR2 SYGVQD (reference sequence). Trimming removed 8 bases from V and 5 bases from J, with 12 bases in between. This CDR3 contains 13 residues. CDR3 in DNA: TGCGCCAGCGGGTACCGGGGTACCGGGGAGCTGTTTTTT. Its protein product is CASGYRGTGELFF.

The chain uses TRBV7-2 and TRBJ2-4; possible D gene TRBD1, 6 bases. Germline lookup yields CDR1 SGHTA and CDR2 FQGNSA. This CDR3 is 14 amino acids long. V lost 8 bases and J 5 bases, leaving 16 bases between the germline ends. Here the CDR3 reads CASRPQGRENIQYF. The CDR3 coding sequence is TGTGCCAGCCGCCCACAGGGTCGGGAAAACATTCAGTACTTC.

There are a few counts of this clonotype. CDR3 DNA: TGTGCCAGCAGTTACTCGATATCGACAGCAAAGTCCTACGAGCAGTACTTC. This translates into CASSYSISTAKSYEQYF. The V call is TRBV6-5, the J call TRBJ2-7, with D maybe TRBD1 (5 bases). The CDR3 has 17 residues. Germline-derived CDR1 and CDR2 are MNHEY and SVGAGI. Trimming cost V 0 bases and J 1 base, with 16 bases left between them.

This chain links TRBV2 with TRBJ2-6; TRBD1 might be the D (5 bases). The CDR3 is 15 residues long. Germline V gene sequence: CDR1 SNHLY, CDR2 FYNNEI. Trimming removed 3 bases at V and 4 bases at J, with 10 bases between. CDR3 in amino acids: CASSESRAGANVLTF. The CDR3 coding sequence is TGTGCCAGCAGTGAGTCCAGGGCCGGGGCCAACGTCCTGACTTTC.

This clonotype was detected a few times. The chain carries TRBV28 and TRBJ1-4, with 7 bases aligning to TRBD1. The germline gives CDR1 MDHEN, CDR2 SYDVKM. Unmatched junction bases numbered 6, after V lost 2 bases and J lost 6 bases. The CDR3 sequence is 15 residues long. The CDR3 DNA sequence: TGTGCCAGCAGTTTAGACAGGGCGGTCGATGAAAAACTGTTTTTT. This sequence encodes CASSLDRAVDEKLFF. Together with reference TRBV28 and TRBJ1-4, the CDR3 gives the full variable domain: DVKVTQSSRYLVKRTGEKVFLECVQDMDHENMFWYRQDPGLGLRLIYFSYDVKMKEKGDIPEGYSVSREKKERFSLILESASTNQTSMYLCASSLDRAVDEKLFFGSGTQLSVL.

The chain carries TRBV30 and TRBJ2-5; TRBD2 matches 12 bases. The length of the CDR3 is 16 residues. Germline values: CDR1 GTSNPN, CDR2 SVGIG (reference sequence). V was pared by 4 bases and J by 5 bases, with 11 bases of the junction left unmatched. CDR3 residues: CAWNTVTSGSGETQYF. The CDR3 DNA follows: TGTGCCTGGAACACCGTGACTAGCGGGAGTGGGGAGACCCAGTACTTC.

This clonotype was seen a few times. This rearrangement joins TRBV6-1 to TRBJ1-2; D gene unclear. The V gene lost 6 bases and the J gene lost 4 bases, with 18 bases spanning the gap. CDR1 MNHNS and CDR2 SASEGT come from the germline V gene. The CDR3 runs to 15 residues. The CDR3 coding sequence is TGTGCCAGCAGACGAGACCGAACCCTATCCTATGGCTACACCTTC. This translates into CASRRDRTLSYGYTF.

The chain employs TRBV3-1 and TRBJ2-2; 12 nucleotides line up with TRBD2. The length of the CDR3 is 16 residues. Losses at the gene ends were 6 bases for V and 5 bases for J; bases not matched to a gene: 7. Per the germline V gene, CDR1 is LGHDT and CDR2 is YNNKEL (reference sequence). The DNA of the CDR3 is TGTGCCAGCAGTCCAGCAGGACTAGCGGGGACCGGGGAGCTGTTTTTT. Translation gives CASSPAGLAGTGELFF.